This TCR beta chain comes out of a study of cytomegalovirus exposure and HLA in healthy donors. With respect to this clone: The target antigen is unknown.

PCR was performed using 60 Vbeta and 13 Jbeta primers. Measured with immunoSEQ multiplex PCR; TCRdb has only the in-frame clones, and not every one. The sample lists about 76,000 clones, under 85% occurring once. The germline CDR1 and CDR2 sequences are MNHNY and SVGAGI (reference sequence). This CDR3 spans 14 amino acids. V lost 6 bases, J lost 5 bases, and 14 bases lay in between. Study results and limitations: After further analysis at a later stage, under 20,000 TCR beta sequences were associated with HLA alleles at 0.05 false discovery rate. Later analysis identified several of the most significant clusters that appeared linked to common viral pathogens.

This TCR was recovered from a woman aged 40 to 49 in good health and CMV-seropositive. The source material was PBMCs. V and J are TRBV6-6 and TRBJ1-5, with D possibly TRBD1 on 6 matching bases. The CDR3 sequence is CASRLPQGYQPQHF. The CDR3 region has the DNA TGTGCCAGCAGGCTACCACAGGGTTATCAGCCCCAGCATTTT.